The T cell receptor (beta chain) described here comes from a study of OX40 agonist ivuxolimab in advanced cancers. This clone was seen a few times. Clones were sequenced by immunoSEQ multiplex PCR, and TCRdb holds only the in-frame ones, with some missing. The sample has approximately 22,000 clones; approximately 80% are singletons. Germline V CDR1 and CDR2: SGHDN, FVKESK. Trimming shortened V by 4 bases and J by 6 bases, and 16 bases separated the two germline ends. The CDR3 consists of 15 residues. Sequencing used CD4+ or CD8+ T cells sorted from blood, obtained in a trial of the OX40 agonist ivuxolimab. The receptor comes from an adult with an advanced solid tumor such as melanoma, head and neck, liver or kidney cancer. The V and J genes are TRBV14 and TRBJ2-1; D is possibly TRBD1 or TRBD2 (5 bases each). The CDR3 DNA reads TGTGCCAGCAGCCCGGGACGGAACTCCCCCAATGAGCAGTTCTTC. This translates into CASSPGRNSPNEQFF.